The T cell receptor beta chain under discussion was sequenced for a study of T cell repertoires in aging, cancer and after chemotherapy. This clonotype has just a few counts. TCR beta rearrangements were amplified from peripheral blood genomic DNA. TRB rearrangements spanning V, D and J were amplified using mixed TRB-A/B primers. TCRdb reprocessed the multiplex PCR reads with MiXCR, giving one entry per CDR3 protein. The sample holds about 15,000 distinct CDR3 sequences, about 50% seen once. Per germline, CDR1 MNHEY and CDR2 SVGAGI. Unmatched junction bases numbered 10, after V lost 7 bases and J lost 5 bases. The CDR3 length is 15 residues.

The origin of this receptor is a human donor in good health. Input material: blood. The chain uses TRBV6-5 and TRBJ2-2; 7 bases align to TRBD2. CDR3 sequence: CASNRREGRTGELFF. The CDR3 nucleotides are TGTGCCAGCAACAGGAGGGAGGGCCGAACCGGGGAGCTGTTTTTT.